This TCR beta chain emerged from a study of cytomegalovirus exposure and HLA in healthy donors. Notes on this clone: The target antigen is unknown.

V gave up 4 bases and J gave up 6 bases, with 10 bases separating them. Per germline, CDR1 MDHEN and CDR2 SYDVKM. This CDR3 is built from 13 residues. Study-wide results and limits: Specific recognition of CMV antigens was confirmed in vitro for a few chains (all CMV-associated). Fewer N-insertions (relative to the roughly 660-donor mean) were reportedly seen in an Asian-associated ancestry cluster in a later analysis.

The primer mix had 60 Vbeta and 13 Jbeta primers. The repertoire was sequenced with immunoSEQ multiplex PCR; TCRdb's copy has only in-frame clones and lacks some. The table records about 250,000 clones, 80% to 95% of them present only once. The source material was PBMCs. The gene calls are TRBV28 and TRBJ2-4, with a weak D call TRBD2 (5 bases). The TCR was taken from a girl aged 2 to 10 in good health and CMV-seronegative. In DNA, the CDR3 is TGTGCCAGCAGTTCCGGGGTCCTAAACATTCAGTACTTC. Protein sequence: CASSSGVLNIQYF.